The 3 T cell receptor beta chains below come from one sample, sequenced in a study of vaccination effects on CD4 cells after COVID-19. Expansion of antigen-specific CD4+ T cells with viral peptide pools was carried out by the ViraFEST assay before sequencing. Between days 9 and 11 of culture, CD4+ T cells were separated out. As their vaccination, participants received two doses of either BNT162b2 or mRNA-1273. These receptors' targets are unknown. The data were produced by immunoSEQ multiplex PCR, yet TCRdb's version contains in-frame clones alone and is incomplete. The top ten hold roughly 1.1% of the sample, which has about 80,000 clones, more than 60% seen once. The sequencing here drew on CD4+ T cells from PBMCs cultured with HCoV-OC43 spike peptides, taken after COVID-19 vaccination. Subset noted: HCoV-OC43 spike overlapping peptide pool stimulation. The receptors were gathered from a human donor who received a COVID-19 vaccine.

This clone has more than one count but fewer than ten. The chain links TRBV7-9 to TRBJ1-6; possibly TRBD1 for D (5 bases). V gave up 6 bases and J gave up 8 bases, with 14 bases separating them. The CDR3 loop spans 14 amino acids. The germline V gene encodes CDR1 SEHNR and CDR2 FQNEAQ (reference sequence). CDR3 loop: CASSQGQSHSPLHF. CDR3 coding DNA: TGTGCCAGCAGTCAGGGCCAGTCGCATTCACCCCTCCACTTT.

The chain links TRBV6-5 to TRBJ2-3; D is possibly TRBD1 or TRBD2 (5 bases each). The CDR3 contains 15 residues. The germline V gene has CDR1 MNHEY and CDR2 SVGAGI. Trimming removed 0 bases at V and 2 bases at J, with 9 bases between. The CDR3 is CASSYSWGFTDTQYF. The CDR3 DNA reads TGTGCCAGCAGTTACTCTTGGGGGTTCACAGATACGCAGTATTTT.

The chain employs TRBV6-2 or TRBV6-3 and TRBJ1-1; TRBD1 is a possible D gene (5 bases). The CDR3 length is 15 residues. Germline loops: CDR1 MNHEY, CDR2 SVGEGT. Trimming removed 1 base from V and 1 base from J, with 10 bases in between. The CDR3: CASSYYRTSNTEAFF. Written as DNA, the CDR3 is TGTGCCAGCAGTTACTACAGGACATCGAACACTGAAGCTTTCTTT.